Below are 12 T cell receptor beta chains sequenced from a single sample in a study of blood T cell repertoires in COVID-19. Sequencing used immunoSEQ multiplex PCR; TCRdb keeps in-frame clones, though not all of them. Here the sample spans 360,000 or so clones, 85% to 90% being singletons. The sequenced material came from peripheral blood. Source of these receptors: a young man with active or convalescent COVID-19.

The rearrangement joins TRBV4-3 to TRBJ1-1; 7 nucleotides align to TRBD1. This CDR3 has 16 amino acids. The trim removed 2 bases at V and 6 bases at J, leaving 12 bases unmatched. Germline lookup yields CDR1 LGHNA and CDR2 YSLEER. The CDR3 protein is CASSQQNRDSRAEAFF. Here the CDR3 DNA reads TGCGCCAGCAGCCAACAAAACCGGGACAGTAGGGCTGAAGCTTTCTTT.

The chain carries TRBV7-2 and TRBJ2-4, with 7 bases fitting TRBD2. Looked up from germline, CDR1 is SGHTA and CDR2 is FQGNSA. The CDR3 length is 16 residues. V lost 0 bases and J lost 6; bases outside the gene matches: 8. DNA of the CDR3: TGTGCCAGCAGCTTAGCTCCAGCGGGAATGGGAAACATTCAGTACTTC. It translates to CASSLAPAGMGNIQYF.

This chain uses TRBV4-1 with TRBJ1-1, with no clear D. Trimming removed 1 base from V and 0 bases from J, with 6 bases in between. The CDR3 extends over 14 amino acids. Germline-derived CDR1 and CDR2 are MGHRA and YSYEKL. The CDR3 DNA reads as TGCGCCAGCAGCCAAGGGCAGATGAACACTGAAGCTTTCTTT. Translation gives CASSQGQMNTEAFF.

The CDR3 region has the DNA TGCGCCAGCAGCTTGACGGACAGGAACGGGGAGCAGTACTTC. Its translation: CASSLTDRNGEQYF. This chain connects TRBV5-1 to TRBJ2-7, with 7 bases matching TRBD1. V shed 1 base, J shed 7 bases, and the junction held 8 bases outside the gene matches. This CDR3 has 14 amino acids. Germline-derived CDR1 and CDR2 are SGHRS and YFSETQ. Full variable domain (missing parts from reference TRBV5-1 and TRBJ2-7): KAGVTQTPRYLIKTRGQQVTLSCSPISGHRSVSWYQQTPGQGLQFLFEYFSETQRNKGNFPGRFSGRQFSNSRSEMNVSTLELGDSALYLCASSLTDRNGEQYFGPGTRLTVT.

This chain joins TRBV7-3 and TRBJ2-2; 8 bases agree with TRBD2. V lost 3 bases and J lost 4; bases outside the gene matches: 1. Germline V gene sequence: CDR1 SGHTA, CDR2 FQGTGA. The CDR3 has 14 amino acids. The CDR3 here is CASSFSGATGELFF. The CDR3 coding sequence is TGTGCCAGCAGCTTTAGCGGGGCCACCGGGGAGCTGTTTTTT. The entire variable domain, with the rest obtained from reference TRBV7-3 and TRBJ2-2, is as follows: GAGVSQTPSNKVTEKGKYVELRCDPISGHTALYWYRQSLGQGPEFLIYFQGTGAADDSGLPNDRFFAVRPEGSVSTLKIQRTERGDSAVYLCASSFSGATGELFFGEGSRLTVL.

The chain links TRBV29-1 to TRBJ2-7; 8 bases are a match to TRBD1. V shed 7 bases, J shed 2 bases, and the junction held 10 bases outside the gene matches. Germline V gene lookup returns CDR1 SQVTM and CDR2 ANQGSEA. CDR3 length: 14 residues. The CDR3 region is CSATRTGKTYEQYF. The DNA of the CDR3 is TGCAGCGCAACTCGGACAGGGAAGACCTACGAGCAGTACTTC.

V and J are TRBV5-1 and TRBJ1-2; perhaps TRBD1 as D (6 bases). There are 14 residues in the CDR3. Germline loops: CDR1 SGHRS, CDR2 YFSETQ. Trimming cost V 2 bases and J 1 base, with 9 bases left between them. The CDR3 reads CASSFTDSNYGYTF. In DNA, the CDR3 is TGCGCCAGCAGCTTCACGGACAGTAACTATGGCTACACCTTC.

This clone was detected once. The DNA of the CDR3 is TGCGCCAGCAGCTTTGGGCAGGGATCCTACGAGCAGTACTTC. Its translation: CASSFGQGSYEQYF. The genes are TRBV5-1 and TRBJ2-7; possibly TRBD1 for D (5 bases). Between the trimmed V and J ends, which lost 2 bases and 1 base, there was a span of 10 bases. The CDR3 consists of 14 residues. From germline, CDR1 is SGHRS and CDR2 YFSETQ.

The chain couples TRBV5-1 to TRBJ1-1, with D perhaps matching TRBD1 (5 bases). V gave up 2 bases and J gave up 1 base, with 12 bases separating them. Germline V gene sequence: CDR1 SGHRS, CDR2 YFSETQ. CDR3 length equals 15 residues. Here the CDR3 DNA reads TGCGCCAGCAGCTTACAGACAGCCAAGAACACTGAAGCTTTCTTT. This codes for CASSLQTAKNTEAFF.

J is TRBJ2-7 and V is TRBV10-3; the match to TRBD1 covers 7 bases. The CDR3 length is 12 residues. Germline trimming cut 4 bases from V and 4 bases from J; bases unmatched to any gene: 1. CDR1 and CDR2 from the germline V gene are ENHRY and SYGVKD. CDR3 loop: CAISGQGYEQYF. The CDR3 bases are TGTGCCATCAGTGGACAGGGATACGAGCAGTACTTC.

V and J are TRBV7-9 and TRBJ1-1; no definite D call. This CDR3 is 13 amino acids long. The germline V and J ends were trimmed by 2 bases and 8 bases, with 12 bases remaining between them. CDR1 SEHNR and CDR2 FQNEAQ come from the germline V gene (reference sequence). In DNA, the CDR3 is TGTGCCAGCAGCTTAATTCGCCAGAACGAAGCTTTCTTT. It codes for CASSLIRQNEAFF.

The chain recombines TRBV28 with TRBJ2-3; 7 bases match TRBD2. V was clipped by 3 bases and J by 2 bases; unmatched bases: 8. This CDR3 region has 16 residues. The V gene's germline CDR1 is MDHEN and CDR2 SYDVKM. This chain's CDR3 is CASSFSQAGNTDTQYF. CDR3 nucleotides: TGTGCCAGCAGTTTTTCCCAAGCGGGAAACACAGATACGCAGTATTTT. The full variable domain, its missing parts supplied by reference TRBV28 and TRBJ2-3, is DVKVTQSSRYLVKRTGEKVFLECVQDMDHENMFWYRQDPGLGLRLIYFSYDVKMKEKGDIPEGYSVSREKKERFSLILESASTNQTSMYLCASSFSQAGNTDTQYFGPGTRLTVL.